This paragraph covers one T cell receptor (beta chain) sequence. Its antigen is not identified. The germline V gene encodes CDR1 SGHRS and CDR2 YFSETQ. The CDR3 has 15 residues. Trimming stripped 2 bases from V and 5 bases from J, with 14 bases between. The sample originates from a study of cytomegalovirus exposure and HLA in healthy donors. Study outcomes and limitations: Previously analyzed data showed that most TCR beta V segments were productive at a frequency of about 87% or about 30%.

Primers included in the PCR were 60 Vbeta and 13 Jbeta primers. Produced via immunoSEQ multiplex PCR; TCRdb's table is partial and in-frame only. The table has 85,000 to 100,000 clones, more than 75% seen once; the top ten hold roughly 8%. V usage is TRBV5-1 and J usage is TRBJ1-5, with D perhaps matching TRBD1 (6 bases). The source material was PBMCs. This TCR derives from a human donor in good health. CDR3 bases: TGCGCCAGCAGCTTAAGGCCAGGGGATTATCAGCCCCAGCATTTT. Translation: CASSLRPGDYQPQHF.